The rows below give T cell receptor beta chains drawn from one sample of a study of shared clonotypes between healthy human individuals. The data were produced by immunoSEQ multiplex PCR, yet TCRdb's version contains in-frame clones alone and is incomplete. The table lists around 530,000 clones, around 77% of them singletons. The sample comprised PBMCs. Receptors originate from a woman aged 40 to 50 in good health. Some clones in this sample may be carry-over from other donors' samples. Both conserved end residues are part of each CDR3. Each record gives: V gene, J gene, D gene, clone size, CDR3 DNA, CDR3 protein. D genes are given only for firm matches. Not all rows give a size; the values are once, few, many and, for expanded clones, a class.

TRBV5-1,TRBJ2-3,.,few,TGCGCCAGCAGCTTTGGCGGGACTAGCACAGATACGCAGTATTTT,CASSFGGTSTDTQYF
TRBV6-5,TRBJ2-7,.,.,TGTGCCAGCAGTGTGGGGACGGGGGGCCACGAGCAGTACTTC,CASSVGTGGHEQYF
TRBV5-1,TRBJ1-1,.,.,TGCGCCAGCAGCCCCCGGGGAGGGGACACTGAAGCTTTCTTT,CASSPRGGDTEAFF
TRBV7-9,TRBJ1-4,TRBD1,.,TGTGCCAGCAGCTTATGGACAGGGGAGGACGAAAAACTGTTTTTT,CASSLWTGEDEKLFF
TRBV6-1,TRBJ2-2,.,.,TGTGCCAGCAGTGAAGTGGTCGGAACGGCAGCGAACACCGGGGAGCTGTTTTTT,CASSEVVGTAANTGELFF
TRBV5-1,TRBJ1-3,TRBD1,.,TGCGCCAGCCGGGGACAGGGGGCTGCAGGAAACACCATATATTTT,CASRGQGAAGNTIYF
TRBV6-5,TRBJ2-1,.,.,TGTGCCAGCAGTTACGCTCCCGGAGGGACCAATGAGCAGTTCTTC,CASSYAPGGTNEQFF
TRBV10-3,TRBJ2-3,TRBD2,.,TGTGCCATCAGTGAGCCGGGACTAGCGGGCACAGATACGCAGTATTTT,CAISEPGLAGTDTQYF
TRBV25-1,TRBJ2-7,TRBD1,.,TGTGCCAGCAGTGCAAGCTACGGGACAGGCCCCTACGAGCAGTACTTC,CASSASYGTGPYEQYF
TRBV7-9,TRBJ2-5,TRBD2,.,TGTGCCAGCAGCCCCGCTAGCGGGAGTTTCCCAGAGACCCAGTACTTC,CASSPASGSFPETQYF
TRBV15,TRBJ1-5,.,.,TGTGCCACCAGCAGATACGGTCAGGGTGGGAATCAGCCCCAGCATTTT,CATSRYGQGGNQPQHF
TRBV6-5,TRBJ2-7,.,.,TGTGCCAGCAGCCTGAGTAGAGAGCAGTACTTC,CASSLSREQYF
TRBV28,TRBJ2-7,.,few,TGTGCCAGCAGCCTCATTGGACGGAGTCGAGTCTACGAGCAGTACTTC,CASSLIGRSRVYEQYF
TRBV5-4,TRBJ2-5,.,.,TGTGCCAGCAGCGCCGCTCGTACCAGCGGTGAGACCCAGTACTTC,CASSAARTSGETQYF
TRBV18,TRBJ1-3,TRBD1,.,TGTGCCAGCTCGCCGGGACAGGGCAACTCTGGAAACACCATATATTTT,CASSPGQGNSGNTIYF